This T cell receptor (beta chain) comes out of a study of control samples from healthy donors and cancer patients. This clone was picked up one time. CDR1 and CDR2 from the germline V gene are ENHRY and SYGVKD. Trimming at V came to 0 bases and at J to 2 bases, leaving 3 bases not matched to a gene. This CDR3 has 16 amino acids. Assay: immunoSEQ multiplex PCR; the TCRdb copy retains only in-frame clones and omits some. This sample carries 100,000 to 150,000 clones, around 90% of them seen once, and the ten largest clones take roughly 2.5%. Specimen: blood. The source is a man in his forties in good health. The chain uses TRBV10-3 and TRBJ2-3; 9 bases map to TRBD1. CDR3 loop: CAISESGQGLTDTQYF. The CDR3 nucleotides are TGTGCCATCAGTGAGTCGGGACAGGGCCTCACAGATACGCAGTATTTT.